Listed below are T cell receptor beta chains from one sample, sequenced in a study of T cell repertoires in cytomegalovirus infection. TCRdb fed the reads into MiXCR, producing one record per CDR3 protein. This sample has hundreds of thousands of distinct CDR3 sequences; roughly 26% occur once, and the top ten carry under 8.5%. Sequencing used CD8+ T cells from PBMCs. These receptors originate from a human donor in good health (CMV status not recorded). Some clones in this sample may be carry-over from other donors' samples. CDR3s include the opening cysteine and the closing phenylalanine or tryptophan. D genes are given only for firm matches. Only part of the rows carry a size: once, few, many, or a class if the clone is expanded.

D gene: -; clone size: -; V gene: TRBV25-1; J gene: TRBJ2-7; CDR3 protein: CASSATFSPFSYEQYF; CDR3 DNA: TGTGCCAGCAGTGCGACCTTCAGCCCCTTCTCCTACGAGCAGTACTTC
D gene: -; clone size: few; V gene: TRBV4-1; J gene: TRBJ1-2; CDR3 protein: CASSQEEKTNYGYTF; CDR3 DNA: TGCGCCAGCAGCCAAGAGGAGAAAACTAACTATGGCTACACCTTC
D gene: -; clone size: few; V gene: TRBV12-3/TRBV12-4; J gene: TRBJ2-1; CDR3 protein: CASSFVLPPGEQFF; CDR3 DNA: TGTGCCAGCAGTTTCGTCCTCCCCCCAGGGGAGCAGTTCTTC
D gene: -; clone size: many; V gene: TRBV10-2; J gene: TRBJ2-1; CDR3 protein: CASSEGVRDKKFF; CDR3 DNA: TGCGCCAGCAGTGAAGGAGTCCGGGATAAAAAGTTCTTC
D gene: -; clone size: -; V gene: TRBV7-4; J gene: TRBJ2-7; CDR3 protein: CASSSTRDISYEQYF; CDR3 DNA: TGTGCCAGCAGCTCAACCCGGGACATCTCCTACGAGCAGTACTTC
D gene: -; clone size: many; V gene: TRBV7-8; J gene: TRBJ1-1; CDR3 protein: CASSLGGGQFNTEAFF; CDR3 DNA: TGTGCCAGCAGCTTAGGGGGGGGGCAGTTTAACACTGAAGCTTTCTTT
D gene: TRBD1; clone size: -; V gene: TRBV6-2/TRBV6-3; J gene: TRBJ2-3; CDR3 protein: CASSYDGTGGDF; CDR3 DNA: TGTGCCAGCAGTTACGACGGGACAGGGGGCGATTTT
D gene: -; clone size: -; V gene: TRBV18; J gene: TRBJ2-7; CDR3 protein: CASSLDPGGYEQYF; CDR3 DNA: TGTGCCAGCTCACTAGATCCCGGCGGCTACGAGCAGTACTTC
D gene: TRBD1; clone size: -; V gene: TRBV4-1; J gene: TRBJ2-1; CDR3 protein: CASSLGTDGEQFF; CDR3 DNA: TGCGCCAGCAGCCTCGGGACAGACGGTGAGCAGTTCTTC
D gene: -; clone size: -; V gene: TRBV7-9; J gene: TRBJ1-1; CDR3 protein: CASSPVLGQNTEAFF; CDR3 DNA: TGTGCCAGCAGCCCCGTCTTGGGACAAAACACTGAAGCTTTCTTT
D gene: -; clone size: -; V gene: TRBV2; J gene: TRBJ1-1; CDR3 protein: CAIETNTEAFF; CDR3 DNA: TGTGCCATCGAAACAAACACTGAAGCTTTCTTT
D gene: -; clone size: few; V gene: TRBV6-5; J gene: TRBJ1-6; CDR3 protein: CASGQLAYNSPLHF; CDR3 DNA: TGTGCCAGCGGACAATTAGCTTATAATTCACCCCTCCACTTT
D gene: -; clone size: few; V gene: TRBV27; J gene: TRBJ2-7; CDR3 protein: CASSLQPPGEQYF; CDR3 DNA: TGTGCCAGCAGTTTGCAGCCCCCGGGAGAGCAGTACTTC
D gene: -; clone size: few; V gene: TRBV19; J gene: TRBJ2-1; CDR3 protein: CASSIQGGHYNEQFF; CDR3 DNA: TGTGCCAGTAGTATCCAGGGGGGCCACTACAATGAGCAGTTCTTC
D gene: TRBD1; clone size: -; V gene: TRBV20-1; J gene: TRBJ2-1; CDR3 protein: CSASSGTGALSSYNEQFF; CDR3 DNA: TGCAGTGCTAGCTCCGGGACAGGAGCGCTGAGCTCCTACAATGAGCAGTTCTTC
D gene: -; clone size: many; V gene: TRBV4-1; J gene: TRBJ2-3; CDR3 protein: CASSQEYSTDTQYF; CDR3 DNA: TGCGCCAGCAGCCAAGAATATTCCACAGATACGCAGTATTTT
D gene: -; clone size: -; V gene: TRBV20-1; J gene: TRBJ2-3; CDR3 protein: CSARDLTGEPDTQYF; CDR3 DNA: TGCAGTGCTAGAGATCTGACAGGCGAGCCAGATACGCAGTATTTT
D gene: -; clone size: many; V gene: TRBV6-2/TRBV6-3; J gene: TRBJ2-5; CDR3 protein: CASSYTGRQETQYF; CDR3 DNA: TGTGCCAGCAGTTACACCGGCCGGCAAGAGACCCAGTACTTC
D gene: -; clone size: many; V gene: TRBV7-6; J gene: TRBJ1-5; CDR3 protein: CASSAEVGYDQPQHF; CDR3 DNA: TGTGCCAGCAGCGCCGAGGTGGGATATGATCAGCCCCAGCATTTT
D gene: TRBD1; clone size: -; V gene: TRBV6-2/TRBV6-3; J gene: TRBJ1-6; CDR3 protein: CASSFTGDSYNSPLHF; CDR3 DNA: TGTGCCAGCAGTTTCACAGGGGACTCCTATAATTCACCCCTCCACTTT
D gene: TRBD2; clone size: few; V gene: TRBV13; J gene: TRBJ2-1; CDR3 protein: CASSTSGGVYNEQFF; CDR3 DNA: TGTGCCAGCAGTACTAGCGGGGGGGTGTACAATGAGCAGTTCTTC
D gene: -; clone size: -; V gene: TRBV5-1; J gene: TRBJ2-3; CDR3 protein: CASSLEDQRPTTDTQYF; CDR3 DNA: TGCGCCAGCAGCTTGGAAGACCAACGGCCAACCACAGATACGCAGTATTTT
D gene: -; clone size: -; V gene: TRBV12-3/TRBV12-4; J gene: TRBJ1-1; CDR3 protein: CASILFVRGPEAFF; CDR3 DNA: TGTGCCAGCATATTGTTTGTTCGAGGTCCTGAAGCTTTCTTT
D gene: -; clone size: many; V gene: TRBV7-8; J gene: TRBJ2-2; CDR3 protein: CASRQTRYSGELFF; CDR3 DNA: TGTGCCAGCAGACAGACCCGATACTCCGGGGAGCTGTTTTTT
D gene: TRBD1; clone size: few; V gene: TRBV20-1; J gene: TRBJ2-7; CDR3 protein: CSAERDRGTYEQYF; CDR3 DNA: TGCAGTGCTGAACGGGACAGGGGGACCTACGAGCAGTACTTC
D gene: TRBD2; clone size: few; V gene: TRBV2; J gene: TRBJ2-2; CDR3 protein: CASLLASGGTGELFF; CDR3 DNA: TGTGCCAGCCTACTCGCTAGCGGGGGCACCGGGGAGCTGTTTTTT
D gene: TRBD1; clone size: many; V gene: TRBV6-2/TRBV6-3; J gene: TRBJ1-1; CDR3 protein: CASSQRDRPNTEAFF; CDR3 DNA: TGTGCCAGCAGTCAGAGGGACAGGCCTAACACTGAAGCTTTCTTT
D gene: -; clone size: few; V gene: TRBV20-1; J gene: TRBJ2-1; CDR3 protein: CSARDLGANEQFF; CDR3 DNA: TGCAGTGCTAGAGATCTAGGGGCAAATGAGCAGTTCTTC
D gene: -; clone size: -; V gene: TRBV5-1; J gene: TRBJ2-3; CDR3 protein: CASSLESQGRDTQYF; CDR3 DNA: TGCGCCAGCAGCTTGGAAAGCCAGGGCCGCGATACGCAGTATTTT
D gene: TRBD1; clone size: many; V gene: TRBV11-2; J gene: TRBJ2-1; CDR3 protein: CASSLKGQGNNEQFF; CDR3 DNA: TGTGCCAGCAGCTTAAAGGGACAGGGCAACAATGAGCAGTTCTTC
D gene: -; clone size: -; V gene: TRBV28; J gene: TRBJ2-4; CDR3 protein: CASSSRGYKAKNIQYF; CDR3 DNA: TGTGCCAGCAGTTCTAGAGGCTATAAGGCCAAAAACATTCAGTACTTC
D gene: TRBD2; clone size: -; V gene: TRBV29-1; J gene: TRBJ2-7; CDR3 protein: CSALAGGLYEQYF; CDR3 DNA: TGCAGCGCTCTAGCGGGGGGGCTCTACGAGCAGTACTTC
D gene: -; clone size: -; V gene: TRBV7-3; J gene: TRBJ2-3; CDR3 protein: CASSHSPGGTSTDTQYF; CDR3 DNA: TGTGCCAGCAGCCACTCTCCGGGGGGCACTAGCACAGATACGCAGTATTTT
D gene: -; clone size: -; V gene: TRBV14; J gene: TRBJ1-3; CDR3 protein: CASSQVRGLGNTIYF; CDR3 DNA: TGTGCCAGCAGCCAAGTTAGGGGCCTTGGAAACACCATATATTTT
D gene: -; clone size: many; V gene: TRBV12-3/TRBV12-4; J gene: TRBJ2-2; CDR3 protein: CASRPADKNTGELFF; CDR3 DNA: TGTGCCAGCAGGCCAGCCGACAAGAACACCGGGGAGCTGTTTTTT
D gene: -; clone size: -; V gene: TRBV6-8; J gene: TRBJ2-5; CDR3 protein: CASKRAPKETQYF; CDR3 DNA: TGTGCCAGCAAACGAGCGCCGAAAGAGACCCAGTACTTC
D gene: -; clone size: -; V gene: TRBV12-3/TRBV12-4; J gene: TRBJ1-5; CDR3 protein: CASTQGRRNQPQHF; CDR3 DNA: TGTGCCAGCACCCAGGGAAGACGCAATCAGCCCCAGCATTTT
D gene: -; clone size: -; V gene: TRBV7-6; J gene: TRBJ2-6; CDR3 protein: CASSSGISGTNVLTF; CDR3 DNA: TGTGCCAGCAGCTCCGGCATCTCTGGGACCAACGTCCTGACTTTC
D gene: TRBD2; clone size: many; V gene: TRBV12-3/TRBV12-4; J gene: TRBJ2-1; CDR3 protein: CASRGIGLAASSYNEQFF; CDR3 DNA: TGTGCCAGCAGGGGGATCGGACTAGCCGCTAGCTCCTACAATGAGCAGTTCTTC
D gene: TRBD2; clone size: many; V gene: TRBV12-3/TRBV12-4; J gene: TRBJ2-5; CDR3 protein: CASSPDLAGWQETQYF; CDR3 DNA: TGTGCCAGCAGTCCGGACCTAGCGGGGTGGCAAGAGACCCAGTACTTC
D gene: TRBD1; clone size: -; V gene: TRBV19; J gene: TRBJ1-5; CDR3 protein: CASSVGTGGRSNQPQHF; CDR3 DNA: TGTGCCAGTAGTGTCGGGACAGGGGGAAGAAGCAATCAGCCCCAGCATTTT